These T cell receptor beta chains were read from a single sample in a study of prognosis after radiotherapy for stage I lung cancer. TCRdb analysed the multiplex PCR reads with MiXCR anew, one entry per CDR3 protein. The sample shows fewer than 25,000 distinct CDR3 sequences, around 55% of them seen only once. The specimen was PBMCs, collected before or after stereotactic body radiation therapy (not recorded which). The receptors shown here come from a donor of 50 years or more with non-small cell lung cancer. Each CDR3 is given with its conserved first and last residue. A D gene is named only where the DNA matches it firmly. Size is omitted from some rows. Given values are once, few, many or a class for expanded clones.

D: TRBD2; size: medium-sized; J: TRBJ2-3; V: TRBV27; CDR3: CASSLWGGERDTQYF; DNA: TGTGCCAGCAGTTTATGGGGGGGAGAGCGAGATACGCAGTATTTT
D: -; size: once; J: TRBJ2-6; V: TRBV6-5; CDR3: CASSYSTWVSSGANVLTF; DNA: TGTGCCAGCAGTTACTCGACGTGGGTTAGCTCTGGGGCCAACGTCCTGACTTTT
D: TRBD1; size: -; J: TRBJ2-7; V: TRBV19; CDR3: CASSPGGRSYEQYF; DNA: TGTGCCAGTAGTCCAGGGGGCCGGTCCTACGAGCAGTACTTC
D: TRBD1; size: -; J: TRBJ2-5; V: TRBV5-1; CDR3: CASRLEAGGGETKYF; DNA: TGCGCCAGCAGATTGGAGGCAGGGGGCGGAGAGACCAAGTACTTC
D: -; size: -; J: TRBJ2-1; V: TRBV6-5; CDR3: CASSYTRDEQFF; DNA: TGTGCCAGCAGTTACACCCGGGATGAGCAGTTCTTC
D: TRBD1; size: medium-sized; J: TRBJ2-7; V: TRBV24-1; CDR3: CATSDYRGYEQYF; DNA: TGTGCCACCAGTGATTACAGGGGGTACGAGCAGTACTTC
D: -; size: -; J: TRBJ2-1; V: TRBV2; CDR3: CASSWYYNGQFF; DNA: TGTGCCAGCAGTTGGTATTACAATGGGCAGTTCTTC
D: -; size: once; J: TRBJ1-2; V: TRBV7-2; CDR3: CASSSGGLQGSYCYTF; DNA: TGTGCCAGCAGCTCCGGGGGCCTACAGGGATCCTATTGCTACACCTTC
D: -; size: once; J: TRBJ2-2; V: TRBV6-2/TRBV6-3; CDR3: CASSSRATDTGELFF; DNA: TGTGCCAGCAGTTCCAGAGCGACAGACACCGGGGAGCTGTTTTTT
D: -; size: -; J: TRBJ1-2; V: TRBV19; CDR3: CESSNRDGLYGYTF; DNA: TGTGAAAGTAGTAACCGGGACGGCCTCTATGGCTACACCTTC
D: -; size: many; J: TRBJ2-1; V: TRBV27; CDR3: CASSWSGTRNEQFF; DNA: TGTGCCAGCAGTTGGTCAGGGACGCGGAATGAGCAGTTCTTC
D: -; size: -; J: TRBJ2-5; V: TRBV20-1; CDR3: CSARQQETKYF; DNA: TGCAGTGCTAGGCAACAAGAGACCAAGTACTTC
D: TRBD1; size: medium-sized; J: TRBJ1-5; V: TRBV20-1; CDR3: CSARKVTGDQPQHF; DNA: TGCAGTGCTAGAAAAGTGACAGGGGACCAGCCCCAGCATTTT
D: TRBD1; size: medium-sized; J: TRBJ2-2; V: TRBV14; CDR3: CASSRGQGLTYTGELFF; DNA: TGTGCCAGCAGCCGGGGACAGGGTTTGACGTACACCGGGGAGCTGTTTTTT
D: -; size: -; J: TRBJ2-7; V: TRBV5-1; CDR3: CASSLGGVSYEQYF; DNA: TGCGCCAGCAGCTTGGGAGGAGTCTCCTACGAGCAGTACTTC
D: TRBD1; size: -; J: TRBJ1-5; V: TRBV2; CDR3: CASKGTVDQPQHF; DNA: TGTGCCAGCAAGGGGACAGTGGATCAGCCCCAGCATTTT
D: -; size: medium-sized; J: TRBJ1-2; V: TRBV6-5; CDR3: CASSYGPRGSYGYTF; DNA: TGTGCCAGCAGTTACGGCCCCAGGGGATCCTATGGCTACACCTTC
D: -; size: many; J: TRBJ2-2; V: TRBV30; CDR3: CAWISRGAINTGELFF; DNA: TGTGCCTGGATCTCCCGGGGGGCCATAAACACCGGGGAGCTGTTTTTT
D: -; size: medium-sized; J: TRBJ1-4; V: TRBV2; CDR3: CASSDGVSNEKLFF; DNA: TGTGCCAGCAGTGATGGTGTATCTAATGAAAAACTGTTTTTT
D: -; size: many; J: TRBJ1-1; V: TRBV12-3/TRBV12-4; CDR3: CASSETENTEAFF; DNA: TGTGCCAGCAGCGAGACAGAGAACACTGAAGCTTTCTTT
D: -; size: many; J: TRBJ1-1; V: TRBV6-1; CDR3: CASSRESTEAFF; DNA: TGTGCCAGCAGTAGGGAGTCCACTGAAGCTTTCTTT
D: TRBD2; size: many; J: TRBJ2-2; V: TRBV27; CDR3: CASSSRTSGSRITGELFF; DNA: TGTGCCAGCAGTTCCAGGACTAGCGGGAGTCGAATCACCGGGGAGCTGTTTTTT
D: -; size: -; J: TRBJ1-5; V: TRBV30; CDR3: CAWRGGGNQPQHF; DNA: TGTGCCTGGAGGGGGGGGGGCAATCAGCCCCAGCATTTT
D: -; size: -; J: TRBJ1-6; V: TRBV7-6; CDR3: CASSPQGLTLHF; DNA: TGTGCCAGCAGCCCGCAGGGGTTAACCCTCCACTTT
D: -; size: many; J: TRBJ1-5; V: TRBV19; CDR3: CASSISGGGNQPQHF; DNA: TGTGCCAGTAGTATATCCGGGGGGGGAAATCAGCCCCAGCATTTT